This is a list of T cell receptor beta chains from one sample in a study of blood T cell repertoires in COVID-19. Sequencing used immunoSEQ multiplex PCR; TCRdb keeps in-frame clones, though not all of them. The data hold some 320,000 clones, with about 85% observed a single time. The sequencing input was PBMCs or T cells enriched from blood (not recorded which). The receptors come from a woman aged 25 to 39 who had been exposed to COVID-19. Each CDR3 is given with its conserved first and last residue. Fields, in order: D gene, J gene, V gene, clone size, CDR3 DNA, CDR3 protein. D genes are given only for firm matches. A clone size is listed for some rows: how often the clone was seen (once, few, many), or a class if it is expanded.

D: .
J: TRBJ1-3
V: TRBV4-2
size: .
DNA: TGTGCCAGCAGCCAAGAGGACAGCAATGGAAACACCATATATTTT
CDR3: CASSQEDSNGNTIYF

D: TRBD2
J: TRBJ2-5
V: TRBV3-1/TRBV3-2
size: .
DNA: TGTGCCAGCAGCCCCGTAGATAGCGGGTTAAGAGAAGAGACCCAGTACTTC
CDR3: CASSPVDSGLREETQYF

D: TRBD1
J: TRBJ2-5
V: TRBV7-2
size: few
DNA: TGTGCCAGCAGCTTAGTTTTCGGTCGGACAGGAGGAGGAGAGACCCAGTACTTC
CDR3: CASSLVFGRTGGGETQYF

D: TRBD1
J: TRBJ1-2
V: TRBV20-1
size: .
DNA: TGCAGTGCTAGTTTAGGGGGCAGAAGTGGCTACACCTTC
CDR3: CSASLGGRSGYTF

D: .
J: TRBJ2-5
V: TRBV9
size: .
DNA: TGTGCCAGCAGCGTAGAAGGGAGCCGAGAGACCCAGTACTTC
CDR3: CASSVEGSRETQYF

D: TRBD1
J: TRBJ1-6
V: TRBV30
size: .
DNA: TGTGCCTGGGGTACAGGGGTTTATTCACCCCTCCACTTT
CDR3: CAWGTGVYSPLHF

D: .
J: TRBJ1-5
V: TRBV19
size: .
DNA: TGTGCCAGTAGTATAGCGGGCGGGGGTCAGCCCCAGCATTTT
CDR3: CASSIAGGGQPQHF

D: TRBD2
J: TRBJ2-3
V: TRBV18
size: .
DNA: TGTGCCAGCTCACCTTTGCATTTGACTAGCGGTAGCACAGATACGCAGTATTTT
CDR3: CASSPLHLTSGSTDTQYF

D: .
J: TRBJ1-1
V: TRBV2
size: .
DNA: TGTGCCAGCGCCGGGACACTGAACACTGAAGCTTTCTTT
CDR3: CASAGTLNTEAFF

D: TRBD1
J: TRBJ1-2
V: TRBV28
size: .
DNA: TGTGCCAGTTTACGACAGGGGGCGCGTAATGGCTACACCTTC
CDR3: CASLRQGARNGYTF

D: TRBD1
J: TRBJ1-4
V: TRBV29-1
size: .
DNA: TGCAGCGCATCAGGGGGTGTAGGTGAAAAACTGTTTTTT
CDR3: CSASGGVGEKLFF

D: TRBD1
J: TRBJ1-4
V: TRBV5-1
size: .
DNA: TGCGCCAGCAGCGTTACGACAGGGGCTAATGAAAAACTGTTTTTT
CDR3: CASSVTTGANEKLFF

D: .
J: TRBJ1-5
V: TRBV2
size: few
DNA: TGTGCCAGCAGGGAGGGACTTCAAAATCAGCCCCAGCATTTT
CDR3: CASREGLQNQPQHF

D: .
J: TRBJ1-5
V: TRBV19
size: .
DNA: TGTGCCAGTAGTAGCACAGGGTACCGTCAGCCCCAGCATTTT
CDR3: CASSSTGYRQPQHF

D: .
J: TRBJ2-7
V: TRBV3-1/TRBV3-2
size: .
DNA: TGTGCCAGCAGCCAGGGGGCGGGAGTTAGTTACGAGCAGTACTTC
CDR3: CASSQGAGVSYEQYF

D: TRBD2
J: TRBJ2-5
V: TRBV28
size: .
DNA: TGTGCCAGCAGTTTAGCCAGCGGGAGGCATCCGGAGACCCAGTACTTC
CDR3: CASSLASGRHPETQYF